These T cell receptor beta chains were read from a single sample in a study of T cell repertoires in cytomegalovirus infection. TCRdb reprocessed the reads via MiXCR and lists one record per CDR3 protein. The repertoire holds about 440,000 distinct CDR3 sequences, with roughly 30% as singletons. Sequencing was carried out using PBMCs. Every receptor here comes from a human donor in good health (CMV status not recorded). Some clones in this sample may be carry-over from other donors' samples. The CDR3 runs from the conserved cysteine through the conserved F or W. The D gene is left open where the match is weak. For some rows the clone size is stated as once, few or many, or as a class when expanded; others skip it.

j_gene,v_gene,d_gene,abundance,CDR3aa,CDR3nt
TRBJ1-1,TRBV7-2,TRBD1,-,CASSAQGREAFF,TGTGCCAGCAGCGCACAGGGGCGTGAAGCTTTCTTT
TRBJ2-3,TRBV19,-,few,CASSPGSKADTQYF,TGTGCCAGTAGTCCGGGGTCCAAGGCAGATACGCAGTATTTT
TRBJ1-2,TRBV4-3,TRBD1,-,CASSRDRDRDLYGYTF,TGCGCCAGCAGCCGCGACCGGGACAGGGATCTATATGGCTACACCTTC
TRBJ2-7,TRBV6-2/TRBV6-3,TRBD1,-,CASSYLGTDSYEQYF,TGTGCCAGCAGTTACCTGGGGACAGATTCCTACGAGCAGTACTTC
TRBJ1-2,TRBV5-1,-,-,CASSLEGADGYTF,TGCGCCAGCAGCTTGGAAGGGGCCGATGGCTACACCTTC
TRBJ2-5,TRBV7-6,TRBD1,many,CASSLGRAGGTETQYF,TGTGCCAGCAGCTTAGGGAGGGCAGGGGGCACTGAGACCCAGTACTTC
TRBJ2-1,TRBV7-6,-,-,CASSLLGSEQFF,TGTGCCAGCAGCTTATTAGGGAGTGAGCAGTTCTTC
TRBJ2-7,TRBV7-8,TRBD1,many,CASSFARTGTEQYF,TGTGCCAGCAGCTTCGCAAGGACAGGAACCGAGCAGTACTTC
TRBJ2-3,TRBV5-6,TRBD1,few,CASSFITGTGADTQYF,TGTGCCAGCAGCTTTATTACCGGGACAGGGGCGGATACGCAGTATTTT
TRBJ2-2,TRBV28,TRBD2,-,CASSIGPRGGEAGELFF,TGTGCCAGCAGCATCGGCCCTCGTGGGGGGGAGGCCGGGGAGCTGTTTTTT
TRBJ1-5,TRBV10-2,-,few,CASSEQGSRNQPQHF,TGCGCCAGCAGTGAGCAGGGGTCGAGAAATCAGCCCCAGCATTTT
TRBJ1-5,TRBV27,TRBD1,-,CASSKRHRDRFHSNQPQHF,TGTGCCAGCAGCAAACGTCACCGGGACAGGTTTCATAGCAATCAGCCCCAGCATTTT
TRBJ2-1,TRBV4-1,TRBD2,many,CASSPGLAEYNEQFF,TGCGCCAGCAGCCCGGGACTAGCGGAATACAATGAGCAGTTCTTC
TRBJ2-1,TRBV20-1,TRBD2,-,CSARDRDGGADEQFF,TGCAGTGCTAGAGATCGGGACGGGGGGGCGGATGAGCAGTTCTTC
TRBJ2-6,TRBV19,-,-,CASIRVRSGANVLTF,TGTGCCAGTATTAGGGTCCGCTCTGGGGCCAACGTCCTGACTTTC
TRBJ2-5,TRBV4-1,TRBD1,many,CASSQETGPQETQYF,TGCGCCAGCAGCCAAGAGACAGGGCCTCAAGAGACCCAGTACTTC
TRBJ1-3,TRBV7-6,-,-,CDSSLAFRQPGNTIYF,TGTGACAGCAGCTTAGCTTTCAGACAGCCTGGAAACACCATATATTTT
TRBJ2-7,TRBV6-5,TRBD2,many,CASSYSGGDGEQYF,TGTGCCAGCAGTTACTCTGGGGGGGATGGCGAGCAGTACTTC
TRBJ1-1,TRBV7-2,-,many,CASSFTGTEAFF,TGTGCCAGCAGCTTTACCGGGACTGAAGCTTTCTTT
TRBJ1-1,TRBV19,TRBD1,-,CASKPGGGDTEAFF,TGTGCCAGTAAGCCAGGGGGCGGTGACACTGAAGCTTTCTTT
TRBJ1-5,TRBV7-2,-,few,CASSLVGGAANQPQHF,TGTGCCAGCAGCTTAGTAGGAGGGGCGGCCAATCAGCCCCAGCATTTT
TRBJ1-5,TRBV15,-,few,CATSRDKGFRGNQPQHF,TGTGCCACCAGCAGAGATAAGGGGTTTCGGGGCAATCAGCCCCAGCATTTT